Each of the 16 T cell receptor beta chains below was sequenced from the same sample in a study of response to subunit inactivated influenza vaccine. Each CDR3 protein gets one entry after TCRdb re-called the RT-PCR reads with MiXCR. This table has about 700,000 distinct CDR3 sequences, approximately 15% appearing once. The source was PBMCs from blood, collected approximately 15 days before vaccination. The origin of the receptors is a man aged 50 to 60 who received an inactivated influenza vaccine.

As regards this clonotype: The junction departs from the called germline gene at one end, perhaps through a read error. This chain connects TRBV14 to TRBJ1-1, with D possibly matching TRBD1 (5 bases). Germline CDR1 reads SGHDN; CDR2 reads FVKESK. This CDR3 spans 13 amino acids. CDR3 nucleotides: TGTGCCAGCAGACTCCGGGGGTACACCGAAGCTTTCTTT. Protein product: CASRLRGYTEAFF.

Regarding this clonotype: A read error may be the cause here, since a much bigger clone is one base away. V gene TRBV11-2 combines with J gene TRBJ2-7; 14 bases are shared with TRBD2. In germline, CDR1 is SGHAT, CDR2 FQNNGV. The length of the CDR3 is 18 residues. The CDR3 here is CASSAGTSGRRVGHEKYF. The CDR3 coding sequence is TGTGCCAGCAGCGCCGGGACTAGCGGGAGAAGGGTAGGCCACGAGAAGTACTTC.

This clonotype was detected a few times. The V and J genes are TRBV3-1 and TRBJ2-1; TRBD1 matches at 9 bases. The CDR3 length is 16 residues. CDR1 is LGHDT and CDR2 is YNNKEL in the germline V gene (reference sequence). V was pared by 4 bases and J by 3 bases, with 7 bases of the junction left unmatched. The DNA for the CDR3 is TGTGCCAGCAGCCTGCTACAGGGGGCTCTCTACAATGAGCAGTTCTTC. Translated, it gives CASSLLQGALYNEQFF.

V is TRBV4-3 and J is TRBJ2-1; 10 bases are a match to TRBD2. The V gene's germline CDR1 is LGHNA and CDR2 YSLEER. The CDR3 sequence is 16 residues long. Trimming cost V 4 bases and J 3 bases; bases outside gene matches: 6. CDR3 in DNA: TGCGCCAGCAGCCGGGGAGGACTAGCGGACTACAATGAGCAGTTCTTC. Its protein is CASSRGGLADYNEQFF.

This clonotype was detected many times. This chain connects TRBV7-8 to TRBJ2-7; D is unclear. V lost 3 bases and J lost 3, with 15 bases in between. This CDR3 contains 15 residues. Germline V gene lookup returns CDR1 SGHVS and CDR2 FQNEAQ. The CDR3 loop reads CASSFTSTPSYEQYF. CDR3 in DNA: TGTGCCAGCAGCTTCACTTCGACGCCCAGCTACGAGCAGTACTTC.

This chain uses TRBV27 with TRBJ2-7; possible D gene TRBD1, 6 bases. The V gene lost 2 bases and the J gene lost 5 bases, with 13 bases spanning the gap. Germline CDR1 is MNHEY and CDR2 is SMNVEV (reference sequence). CDR3 size: 14 residues. Here the CDR3 reads CASSLQRRGHEQYF. The CDR3 bases are TGTGCCAGCAGTTTACAGCGCAGGGGCCACGAGCAGTACTTC.

This clonotype was detected only a few times. CDR3 sequence (DNA): TGTGCCAGCAGTTTATGGTCGACAGGAGAGACCCAGTACTTC. Translation: CASSLWSTGETQYF. This chain uses TRBV27 with TRBJ2-5; possible D gene TRBD1, 6 bases. Germline CDR1 MNHEY, CDR2 SMNVEV (reference sequence). The CDR3 is 14 residues long. V was cut by 1 base and J by 4 bases, with 10 bases left in between.

The chain couples TRBV6-2 or TRBV6-3 to TRBJ1-1; D remains unclear. The CDR3 totals 13 residues. Trimming stripped 2 bases from V and 5 bases from J, with 9 bases between. Germline values: CDR1 MNHEY, CDR2 SVGEGT. The CDR3 is CASSYADITEAFF. The CDR3 bases are TGTGCCAGCAGTTACGCCGACATAACTGAAGCTTTCTTT.

The rearrangement joins TRBV7-2 to TRBJ2-7, with 7 bases fitting TRBD2. V dropped 4 bases and J dropped 3; count of bases not matched to a gene: 6. The CDR3 length is 14 residues. The V gene's germline CDR1 is SGHTA and CDR2 FQGNSA. The CDR3 nucleotides are TGTGCCAGCAGCTGGGCCGGACTAGACTACGAGCAGTACTTC. Protein sequence: CASSWAGLDYEQYF.

This clonotype has just a few counts. CDR3 sequence reads: CAISASGSKADTQYF. The CDR3 DNA reads TGTGCCATCAGTGCTAGCGGGAGTAAAGCAGATACGCAGTATTTT. The chain has TRBV10-3 and TRBJ2-3, with 10 bases identical to TRBD2. The V segment lost 4 bases and the J segment 4 bases; nucleotides outside the gene matches: 5. The CDR3 sequence is 15 residues long. CDR1 and CDR2 from the germline V gene are ENHRY and SYGVKD.

This clonotype appeared a few times. This chain joins TRBV7-9 and TRBJ1-4; D unresolved. The CDR3 loop spans 13 amino acids. Deletions cut 5 bases from V and 9 bases from J, with 13 bases between. CDR1 is SEHNR and CDR2 is FQNEAQ in the germline V gene (reference sequence). The CDR3 region is CASSSRTGQKLFF. The CDR3, as DNA: TGTGCCAGCAGCAGCCGGACCGGGCAAAAACTGTTTTTT.

CDR3 bases: TGTGCCAGCAGCTTGGAGGGGGAGGCGTACACTGAAGCTTTCTTT. This translates into CASSLEGEAYTEAFF. V usage is TRBV5-5 and J usage is TRBJ1-1; tentatively, D is TRBD1 (6 bases). V was clipped by 0 bases and J by 3 bases, with 12 bases between them. The CDR3 totals 15 residues. Looked up from germline, CDR1 is SGHKS and CDR2 is YYEKEE (reference sequence).

The sample holds a few counts of this clonotype. This chain joins TRBV9 and TRBJ2-1; maybe TRBD2 (5 bases). Trimming took off 4 bases at V and 8 bases at J, with 19 bases between the two ends. Germline V gene sequence: CDR1 SGDLS, CDR2 YYNGEE. CDR3 size: 15 residues. The DNA for the CDR3 is TGTGCCAGCAGCCCAGGAGCGGCCGTCGGGGATGAGCAGTTCTTC. It yields the protein CASSPGAAVGDEQFF.

J is TRBJ2-7 and V is TRBV4-2; 10 bases are shared with TRBD2. Germline V CDR1 and CDR2: LGHNA, YNFKEQ. This CDR3 region has 15 residues. V was clipped by 6 bases and J by 6 bases; unmatched bases: 11. The DNA for the CDR3 is TGTGCCAGCAGGGGCGGGACTAGCGCTTCTGGCGAGCAGTACTTC. This encodes CASRGGTSASGEQYF.

This clonotype was seen repeatedly, ten times or more. The J gene is TRBJ2-1, the V gene TRBV5-6; D is possibly TRBD1 (6 bases). The CDR3 spans 14 residues. Germline V lookup: CDR1 SGHDT, CDR2 YYEEEE. V lost 4 bases to trimming and J lost 10 bases, with 18 bases between them. CDR3 loop: CASSPNTGIGEQFF. The CDR3 nucleotides read TGTGCCAGCAGCCCAAATACAGGGATCGGGGAGCAGTTCTTC.

The genes are TRBV5-6 and TRBJ2-7; 7 nucleotides agree with TRBD2. The V gene end was trimmed by 5 bases and the J gene end by 5 bases; junction bases not matched to a gene: 13. The CDR3 runs 15 residues. Germline V gene data show CDR1 as SGHDT and CDR2 as YYEEEE. The CDR3 nucleotides are TGTGCCAGCAGGACCCACGCGGGAGCTTACCACGAGCAGTACTTC. Protein: CASRTHAGAYHEQYF.